This T cell receptor (beta chain) was observed in a study of regulatory T cells after allogeneic stem cell transplantation (dated by TCRdb to the late 2010s). The study in broad terms: Patients were grouped by whether acute graft-versus-host disease developed within 100 days after stem cell transplantation. Fluorescence-activated cell sorting was used to isolate CD4+CD25+CD127- regulatory T cells from patient PBMCs. Conventional CD4+ T cells defined as CD4+CD25+/-CD127+ were also sorted and TCR-sequenced for comparison in the study. The regulatory T-cell TCR repertoire after allogeneic stem cell transplantation was compared between patients with and without acute graft-versus-host disease. On the study overall, not on this receptor specifically: The regulatory T-cell TCR repertoire was less diverse and more focused in patients without graft-versus-host disease than in patients with graft-versus-host disease. No regulatory T-cell clones were found to be shared by all patients, and no significant correlation was observed between sorted cell numbers and the inverse Simpson index. In non-GvHD patients, the top 10 regulatory T-cell clones took up a significantly larger share of the repertoire, which suggests expansion of presumably allo-specific protective clones. The small patient sample size meant the findings required validation in a larger cohort. No significant difference in conventional CD4+ T-cell repertoire diversity was found between patients with and without graft-versus-host disease.

With regard to this clonotype: Which antigen it targets is not known. A read error may produce the germline difference seen at one junction end.

The reads were generated on an Illumina MiSeq. After the RNA was reverse transcribed with the SMARTer RACE cDNA Amplification kit, the TCR beta CDR3 region was amplified. RNA from sorted cells was extracted with the RNeasy Mini Kit. TCR beta amplicons were sequenced using Illumina paired-end sequencing. Per the original workflow: MiXCR, VDJtools and the tcR R package were used for TCR repertoire analysis. The inverse Simpson index was used to measure diversity, and clones were grouped as rare, small, medium or expanded based on each clone's proportion of the repertoire. TCRdb itself trimmed the public reads at Q25 with fastp, ran MiXCR and retained productive beta chains. For every CDR3 protein sequence, its rows merge into one entry that carries the most common genes and DNA. Clone size and V and J calls follow TCRdb, not the original study. For this sample the table gives 4,000 to 5,000 distinct CDR3 sequences, of which 96% were detected only once. 40% of the sample is held by the ten biggest clonotypes.

From the cysteine through the phenylalanine, the CDR3 covers 15 amino acids. Only CDR3 DNA remains: 45 bases, in frame from the first base. The germline V gene provides CDR1 SGHRS and CDR2 YFSETQ. This sample's time point label indicates: 30 days after allogeneic hematopoietic stem cell transplantation. At 30 days after allogeneic hematopoietic stem cell transplantation, peripheral blood mononuclear cells were collected from the patients. Source: sorted CD4+ T cells from blood (whether regulatory or conventional is not recorded), taken 30 days after allogeneic stem cell transplant. The receptor was isolated from a human patient who had an allogeneic stem cell transplant, so the T cells may come from the graft donor. The V gene is TRBV5-1 and the J gene is TRBJ2-7; the D segment could be TRBD2, given 5 matching bases. The CDR3 corresponds to CASSLLPGSMYGQCF. Read as DNA, the sequence is TGCGCCAGCAGCTTGCTACCGGGATCCATGTACGGGCAGTGCTTC.